A selection of T cell receptor beta chains follows, all from one sample in a study of shared clonotypes between healthy human individuals. Libraries were prepared by immunoSEQ multiplex PCR; TCRdb keeps only in-frame clonotypes and omits some of them. The data contain over a million clones, about 76% of them singletons. Sequencing was done on a sample of memory CD4+ T cells sorted from blood. These receptors were collected from a man aged 18-30 years in good health. CDR3s include the opening cysteine and the closing phenylalanine or tryptophan. A D gene is named only where the DNA matches it firmly. For some rows the clone size is stated as once, few or many, or as a class when expanded; others skip it.

d_call: -
j_call: TRBJ1-1
clone_size: few
v_call: TRBV6-1
cdr3_aa: CASSEVNRVNTEAFF
cdr3_nt: TGTGCCAGCAGTGAAGTGAACAGGGTGAACACTGAAGCTTTCTTT

d_call: -
j_call: TRBJ2-1
clone_size: -
v_call: TRBV18
cdr3_aa: CASSPSSDNEQFF
cdr3_nt: TGTGCCAGCTCACCAAGTTCAGACAATGAGCAGTTCTTC

d_call: TRBD1
j_call: TRBJ1-5
clone_size: -
v_call: TRBV6-6
cdr3_aa: CASSNPGTATNQPQHF
cdr3_nt: TGTGCCAGCAGCAACCCCGGGACAGCGACGAATCAGCCCCAGCATTTT

d_call: -
j_call: TRBJ1-1
clone_size: -
v_call: TRBV5-1
cdr3_aa: CASSLAGTNTEAFF
cdr3_nt: TGCGCCAGCAGCTTGGCAGGGACGAACACTGAAGCTTTCTTT

d_call: -
j_call: TRBJ1-2
clone_size: few
v_call: TRBV6-5
cdr3_aa: CASSSGVNYGYTF
cdr3_nt: TGTGCCAGCAGTTCAGGGGTGAACTATGGCTACACCTTC

d_call: -
j_call: TRBJ2-5
clone_size: -
v_call: TRBV6-6
cdr3_aa: CASSYTDGGPQETQYF
cdr3_nt: TGTGCCAGCAGTTATACGGACGGCGGCCCGCAAGAGACCCAGTACTTC

d_call: TRBD2
j_call: TRBJ2-5
clone_size: -
v_call: TRBV7-9
cdr3_aa: CASSYSGAYQETQYF
cdr3_nt: TGTGCCAGCAGCTATAGCGGGGCGTACCAAGAGACCCAGTACTTC

d_call: TRBD2
j_call: TRBJ2-7
clone_size: -
v_call: TRBV7-8
cdr3_aa: CASSQTSGITYEQYF
cdr3_nt: TGTGCCAGCAGCCAGACTAGCGGGATAACCTACGAGCAGTACTTC

d_call: TRBD2
j_call: TRBJ2-5
clone_size: -
v_call: TRBV28
cdr3_aa: CASSRLAGGLETQYF
cdr3_nt: TGTGCCAGCAGTAGACTAGCGGGGGGGCTGGAGACCCAGTACTTC

d_call: -
j_call: TRBJ2-5
clone_size: few
v_call: TRBV27
cdr3_aa: CASSFRAGRQETQYF
cdr3_nt: TGTGCCAGCAGTTTTCGGGCAGGGCGACAAGAGACCCAGTACTTC

d_call: -
j_call: TRBJ2-1
clone_size: -
v_call: TRBV7-2
cdr3_aa: CASSFQGWYNEQFF
cdr3_nt: TGTGCCAGCAGCTTCCAGGGTTGGTACAATGAGCAGTTCTTC

d_call: -
j_call: TRBJ1-1
clone_size: many
v_call: TRBV11-2
cdr3_aa: CASSLGQNTEAFF
cdr3_nt: TGTGCCAGCAGTCTCGGGCAAAACACTGAAGCTTTCTTT

d_call: -
j_call: TRBJ2-5
clone_size: -
v_call: TRBV5-1
cdr3_aa: CASSPTVGQETQYF
cdr3_nt: TGCGCCAGCAGCCCGACCGTCGGCCAAGAGACCCAGTACTTC

d_call: -
j_call: TRBJ1-1
clone_size: -
v_call: TRBV5-1
cdr3_aa: CASSLAPGSNTEAFF
cdr3_nt: TGCGCCAGCAGCTTGGCCCCAGGATCGAACACTGAAGCTTTCTTT

d_call: -
j_call: TRBJ2-2
clone_size: -
v_call: TRBV5-6
cdr3_aa: CASSRMDRANTGELFF
cdr3_nt: TGTGCCAGCAGCAGAATGGACAGAGCGAACACCGGGGAGCTGTTTTTT

d_call: -
j_call: TRBJ1-2
clone_size: few
v_call: TRBV5-1
cdr3_aa: CASSSDGTGNYGYTF
cdr3_nt: TGCGCCAGCAGCTCAGACGGGACGGGAAATTATGGCTACACCTTC

d_call: -
j_call: TRBJ1-4
clone_size: -
v_call: TRBV30
cdr3_aa: CAWGAGMNEKLFF
cdr3_nt: TGTGCCTGGGGGGCAGGGATGAATGAAAAACTGTTTTTT

d_call: -
j_call: TRBJ1-3
clone_size: -
v_call: TRBV5-1
cdr3_aa: CASSLWGESSGNTIYF
cdr3_nt: TGCGCCAGCAGCTTGTGGGGCGAGTCCTCTGGAAACACCATATATTTT

d_call: -
j_call: TRBJ2-6
clone_size: -
v_call: TRBV7-9
cdr3_aa: CASSLLDSGANVLTF
cdr3_nt: TGTGCCAGCAGCCTCCTCGACTCTGGGGCCAACGTCCTGACTTTC

d_call: TRBD2
j_call: TRBJ2-1
clone_size: -
v_call: TRBV6-5
cdr3_aa: CASSYGGTSGAEQFF
cdr3_nt: TGTGCCAGCAGTTACGGGGGGACTAGCGGGGCTGAGCAGTTCTTC

d_call: -
j_call: TRBJ2-2
clone_size: -
v_call: TRBV9
cdr3_aa: CASSSQGQVSNTGELFF
cdr3_nt: TGTGCCAGCAGTTCCCAGGGGCAGGTCTCGAACACCGGGGAGCTGTTTTTT

d_call: -
j_call: TRBJ2-7
clone_size: few
v_call: TRBV7-8
cdr3_aa: CASSLIAYEQYF
cdr3_nt: TGTGCCAGCAGCTTAATAGCCTACGAGCAGTACTTC

d_call: -
j_call: TRBJ2-7
clone_size: once
v_call: TRBV27
cdr3_aa: CASSFTGASYEQYF
cdr3_nt: TGTGCCAGCAGTTTCACCGGGGCCTCCTACGAGCAGTACTTC

d_call: -
j_call: TRBJ2-1
clone_size: -
v_call: TRBV5-6
cdr3_aa: CASSLRWGLVTNEQFF
cdr3_nt: TGTGCCAGCAGCTTGCGGTGGGGCCTGGTTACCAATGAGCAGTTCTTC

d_call: -
j_call: TRBJ2-3
clone_size: once
v_call: TRBV29-1
cdr3_aa: CSVGGVTGVGSTDTQYF
cdr3_nt: TGCAGCGTTGGGGGGGTCACGGGCGTGGGTAGCACAGATACGCAGTATTTT

d_call: -
j_call: TRBJ1-1
clone_size: -
v_call: TRBV6-1
cdr3_aa: CASSPRGESAEAFF
cdr3_nt: TGTGCCAGCAGTCCGAGGGGAGAGAGCGCTGAAGCTTTCTTT

d_call: TRBD1
j_call: TRBJ1-3
clone_size: -
v_call: TRBV28
cdr3_aa: CASTDRSSGNTIYF
cdr3_nt: TGTGCCAGCACGGACAGGAGCTCTGGAAACACCATATATTTT

d_call: -
j_call: TRBJ1-6
clone_size: once
v_call: TRBV25-1
cdr3_aa: CASSAGGARSNSPLHF
cdr3_nt: TGTGCCAGCAGTGCGGGGGGGGCGCGTAGTAATTCACCCCTCCACTTT

d_call: -
j_call: TRBJ2-5
clone_size: -
v_call: TRBV30
cdr3_aa: CACGDATRVTQYF
cdr3_nt: TGTGCCTGCGGCGACGCTACAAGAGTGACCCAGTACTTC

d_call: TRBD1
j_call: TRBJ1-1
clone_size: -
v_call: TRBV29-1
cdr3_aa: CSGHRGGNTEAFF
cdr3_nt: TGCAGCGGACACAGGGGAGGGAACACTGAAGCTTTCTTT

d_call: -
j_call: TRBJ2-3
clone_size: -
v_call: TRBV30
cdr3_aa: CAWRLGGTASTDTQYF
cdr3_nt: TGTGCCTGGAGGCTGGGGGGGACAGCATCCACAGATACGCAGTATTTT

d_call: -
j_call: TRBJ1-2
clone_size: -
v_call: TRBV6-4
cdr3_aa: CASSPQGGASYGYTF
cdr3_nt: TGTGCCAGCAGCCCTCAGGGAGGCGCCAGCTATGGCTACACCTTC

d_call: -
j_call: TRBJ2-7
clone_size: -
v_call: TRBV5-1
cdr3_aa: CASSRRQESSPIFF
cdr3_nt: TGCGCCAGCAGTCGGAGGCAAGAGTCTTCCCCCATCTTCTTC